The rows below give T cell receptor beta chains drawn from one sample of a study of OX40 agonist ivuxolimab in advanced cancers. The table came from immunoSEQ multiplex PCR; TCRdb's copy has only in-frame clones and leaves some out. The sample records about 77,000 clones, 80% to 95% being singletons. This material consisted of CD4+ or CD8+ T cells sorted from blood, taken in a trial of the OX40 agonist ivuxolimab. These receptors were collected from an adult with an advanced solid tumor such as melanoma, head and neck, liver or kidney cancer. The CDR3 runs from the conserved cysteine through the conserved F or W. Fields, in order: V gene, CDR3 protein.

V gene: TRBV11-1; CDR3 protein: CASSSLVGGTAFF
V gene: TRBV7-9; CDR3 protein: CASSYLGSTNEKLFF
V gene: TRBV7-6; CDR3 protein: CASSFSGGAAGELFF
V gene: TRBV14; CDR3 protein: CASSQEAGTSYETQYF
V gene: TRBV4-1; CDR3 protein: CASSQTGTRVYNEQFF
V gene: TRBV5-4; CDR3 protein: CASSRLSGGSGNTIYF
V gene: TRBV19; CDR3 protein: CASSRPGAYEQYF
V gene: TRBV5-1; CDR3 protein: CASSLGRSRNTEAFF
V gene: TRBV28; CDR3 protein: CASSPLHGYNEQFF
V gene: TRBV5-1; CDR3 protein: CASSLVLAGGTDTQYF
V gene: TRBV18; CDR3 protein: CASSPWVPGQGTNQPQHF
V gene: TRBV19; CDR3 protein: CASSTGQGEIYGYTF
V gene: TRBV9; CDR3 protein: CASSSQGWVAGELFF
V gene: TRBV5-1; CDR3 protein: CASSLEGLSNTGELFF
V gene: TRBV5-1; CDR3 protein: CASSSGTPTYEQYF
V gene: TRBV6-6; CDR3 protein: CASRGQLTDTQYF
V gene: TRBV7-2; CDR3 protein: CASSRTSAAADGDTQYF
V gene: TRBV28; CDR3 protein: CASSFGSSGAGGYNEQFF
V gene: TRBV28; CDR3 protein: CASRAGQETQYF
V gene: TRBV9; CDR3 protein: CASSVGQTWTAGYTF
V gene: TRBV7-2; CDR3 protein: CASSSLMAGGQFF
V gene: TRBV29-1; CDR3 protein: CSAWQGNEKLFF
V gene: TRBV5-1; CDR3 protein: CASSGGNSGNTIYF
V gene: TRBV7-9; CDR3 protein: CASSALADSYEQYF
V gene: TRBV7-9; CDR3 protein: CASSPGATNEKLFF
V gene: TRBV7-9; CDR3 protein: CASSSQGGEQYF